The TCR beta chain under discussion was sequenced for a study of cytomegalovirus exposure and HLA in healthy donors. The V and J ends lost 2 bases and 5 bases respectively, with 11 bases between them. There are 14 residues in the CDR3. Germline loops: CDR1 MNHNS, CDR2 SASEGT. Amplification used 60 Vbeta primers and 13 Jbeta primers. The repertoire was sequenced with immunoSEQ multiplex PCR; TCRdb's copy has only in-frame clones and lacks some. The table records about 130,000 clones, about 78% of them present only once. The TCR sequence derives from a human donor in good health. This chain uses TRBV6-1 with TRBJ2-3, with D unresolved. The sequenced material came from PBMCs. The CDR3 protein is CASSEIPAVDTQYF. The CDR3 DNA reads TGTGCCAGCAGTGAAATCCCGGCGGTAGATACGCAGTATTTT.